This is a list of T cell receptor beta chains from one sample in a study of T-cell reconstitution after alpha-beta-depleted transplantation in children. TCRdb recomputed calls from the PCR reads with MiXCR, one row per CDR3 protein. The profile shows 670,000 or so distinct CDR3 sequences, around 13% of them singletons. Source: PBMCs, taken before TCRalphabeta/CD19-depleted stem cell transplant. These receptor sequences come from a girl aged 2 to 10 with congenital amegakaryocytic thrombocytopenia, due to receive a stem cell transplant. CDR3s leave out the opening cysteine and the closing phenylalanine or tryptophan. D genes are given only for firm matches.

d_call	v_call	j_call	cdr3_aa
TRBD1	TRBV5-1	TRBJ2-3	ASSLGRGPTDTQY
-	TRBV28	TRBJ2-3	ASSLSPTVDTQY
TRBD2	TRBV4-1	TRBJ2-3	ASSAGLAGVGRVDTQY
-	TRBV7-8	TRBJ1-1	ASSLSFYEGAF
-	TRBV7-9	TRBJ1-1	ASSPGAMNTEAF
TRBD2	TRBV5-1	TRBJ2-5	ASSLEREGSETQY
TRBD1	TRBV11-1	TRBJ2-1	ASSSGTGLYNEQF
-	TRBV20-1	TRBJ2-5	SARDRIELETQY
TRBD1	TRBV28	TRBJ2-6	ASSSTGGSSGANVLT
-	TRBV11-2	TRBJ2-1	ASSLDWTRSSYNEQF
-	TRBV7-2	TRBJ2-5	ASSLGWGSVYQETQY
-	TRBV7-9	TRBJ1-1	ASSSEAATWAEAF
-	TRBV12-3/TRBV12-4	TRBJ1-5	ASTGQSSGPQH
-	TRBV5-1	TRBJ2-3	ASSLAYTDTQY
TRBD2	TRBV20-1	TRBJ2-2	RYLQGLAGVWDTGELF
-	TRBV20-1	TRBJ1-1	SAGYRETEAF
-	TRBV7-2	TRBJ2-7	ASRVIIGIDEQY
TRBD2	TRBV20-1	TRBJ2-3	CAGDPGLAGAYITDTQY
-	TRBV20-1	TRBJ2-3	SARELSTDTQY
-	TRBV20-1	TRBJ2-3	SASPGSSGSTDTQY
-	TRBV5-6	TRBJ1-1	ASSLYRVNTEAF
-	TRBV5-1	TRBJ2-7	ASSSRDESYEQY
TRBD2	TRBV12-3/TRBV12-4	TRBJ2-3	ASSAGVDTQY
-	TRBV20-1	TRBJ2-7	SARDLDEQY
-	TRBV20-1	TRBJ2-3	SASFGERRTDTQY
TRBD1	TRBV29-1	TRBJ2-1	SVESGGEQF
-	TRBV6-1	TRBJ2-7	ASSEETSYEQY
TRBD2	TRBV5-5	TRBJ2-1	ASSLARSGSSHNEQF
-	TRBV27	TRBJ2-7	ASSLSRRTASGGQY
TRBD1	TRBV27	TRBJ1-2	ASSSGQGLILGYT
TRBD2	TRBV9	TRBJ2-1	ASSVVVSGESSYNEQF
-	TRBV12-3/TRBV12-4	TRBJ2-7	ASSLPLGEQY
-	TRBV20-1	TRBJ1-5	SARTDINQPQH
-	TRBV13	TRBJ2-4	ASSLATGLDIQY
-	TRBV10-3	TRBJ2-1	AISPGLQVDEQF
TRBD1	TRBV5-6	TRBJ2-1	ASSLPGQGANEQF
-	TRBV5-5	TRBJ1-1	ASSLLVSGGTEAF
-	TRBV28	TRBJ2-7	ASSLRQGLGEQY
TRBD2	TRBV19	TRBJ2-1	ASSKPAGTSGPSLF
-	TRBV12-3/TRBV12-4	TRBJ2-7	TCSNPTRGLRSSSYEQY
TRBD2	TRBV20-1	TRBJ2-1	GMKREGLPEQF
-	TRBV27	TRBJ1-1	ASSLSPMGGGNPEAF
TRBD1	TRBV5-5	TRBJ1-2	ASSRDREYGGYT
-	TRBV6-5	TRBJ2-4	ASSYSGSLAKNIQY
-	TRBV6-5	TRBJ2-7	ASSYSRRGGNEQY
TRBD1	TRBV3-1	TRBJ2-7	ASSQGRTGLSYEQY